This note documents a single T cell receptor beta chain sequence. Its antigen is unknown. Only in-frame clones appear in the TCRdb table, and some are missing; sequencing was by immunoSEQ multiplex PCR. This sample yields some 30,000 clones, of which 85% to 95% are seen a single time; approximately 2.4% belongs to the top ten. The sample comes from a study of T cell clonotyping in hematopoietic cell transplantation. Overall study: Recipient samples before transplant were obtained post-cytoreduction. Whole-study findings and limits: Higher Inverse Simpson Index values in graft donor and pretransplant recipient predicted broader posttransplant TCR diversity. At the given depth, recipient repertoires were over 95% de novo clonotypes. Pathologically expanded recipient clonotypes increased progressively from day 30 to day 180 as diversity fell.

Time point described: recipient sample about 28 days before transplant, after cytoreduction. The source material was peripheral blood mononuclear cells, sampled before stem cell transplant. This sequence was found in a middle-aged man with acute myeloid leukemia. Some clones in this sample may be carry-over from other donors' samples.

CDR3 in amino acids: CASSRLGGVGEQYF. In DNA, the CDR3 is TGTGCCAGCAGTAGACTAGGGGGAGTGGGGGAGCAGTACTTC. This rearrangement joins TRBV27 to TRBJ2-7; either TRBD1 or TRBD2 may supply D (6 bases each). Deletions cut 5 bases from V and 7 bases from J, with 18 bases between. CDR3 size: 14 residues. Germline V gene lookup returns CDR1 MNHEY and CDR2 SMNVEV (reference sequence).